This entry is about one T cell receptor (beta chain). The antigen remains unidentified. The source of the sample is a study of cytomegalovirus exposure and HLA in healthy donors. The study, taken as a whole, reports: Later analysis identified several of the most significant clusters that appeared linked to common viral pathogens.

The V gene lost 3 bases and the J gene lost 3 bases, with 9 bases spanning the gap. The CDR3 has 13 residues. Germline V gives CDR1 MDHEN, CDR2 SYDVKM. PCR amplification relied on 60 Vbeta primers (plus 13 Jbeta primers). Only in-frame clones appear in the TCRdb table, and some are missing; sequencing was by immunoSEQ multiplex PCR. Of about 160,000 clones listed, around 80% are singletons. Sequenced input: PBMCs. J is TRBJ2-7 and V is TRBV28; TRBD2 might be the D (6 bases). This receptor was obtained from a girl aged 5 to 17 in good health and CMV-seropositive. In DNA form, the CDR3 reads TGTGCCAGCAGTTTGGAGGGCCTCTACGAGCAGTACTTC. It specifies CASSLEGLYEQYF.